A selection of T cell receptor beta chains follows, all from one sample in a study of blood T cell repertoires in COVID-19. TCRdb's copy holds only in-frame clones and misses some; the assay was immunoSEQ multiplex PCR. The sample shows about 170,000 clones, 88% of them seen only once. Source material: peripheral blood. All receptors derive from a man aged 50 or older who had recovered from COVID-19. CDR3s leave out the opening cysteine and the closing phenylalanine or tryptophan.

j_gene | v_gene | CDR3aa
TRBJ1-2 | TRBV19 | ASSPYFSTGGSYGYT
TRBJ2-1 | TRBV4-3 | ASSPEVGGPNFYNEQF
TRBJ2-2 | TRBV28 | ASSSPGVGELF
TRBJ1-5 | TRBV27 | ASSFRGSNQPQH
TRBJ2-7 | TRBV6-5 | ASSLDSLSSYEQY
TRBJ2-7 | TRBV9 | ASSEGGRGLSEQY
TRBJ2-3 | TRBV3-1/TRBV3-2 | ASSHLSDTQY
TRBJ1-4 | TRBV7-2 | ASKITGQANEKLF
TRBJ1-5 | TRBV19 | ASSIYGSNQPQH
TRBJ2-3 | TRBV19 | ASSPIQGWTDTQY
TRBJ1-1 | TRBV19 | ASTATGLRIVNTEAF
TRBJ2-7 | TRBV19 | ASSLSGVSSYEQY
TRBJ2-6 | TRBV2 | ASTLDTSGANVLT
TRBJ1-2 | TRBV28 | ASSSPIPRSYGYT
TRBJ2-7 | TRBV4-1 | ASSQGLAGGAYEQY
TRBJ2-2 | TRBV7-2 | ASSTSGGAGGELF
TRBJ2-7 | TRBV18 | ASSPGGRSSYEQY
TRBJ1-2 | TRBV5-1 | ASSYKQGPLVYGYT
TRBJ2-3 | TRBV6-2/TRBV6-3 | ASSFGTSGRAEPTDTQY
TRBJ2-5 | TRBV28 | ASSRLAGQETQY
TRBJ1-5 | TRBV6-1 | ASSEARGLNQPQH
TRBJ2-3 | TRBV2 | ASSEAHSKTHTQY
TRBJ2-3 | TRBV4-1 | ASSRLLFGGLNTDTQY
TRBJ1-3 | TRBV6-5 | ASKKDRGSGNTIY
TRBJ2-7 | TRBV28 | ASSPPAGQGPYEQY
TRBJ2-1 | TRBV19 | ASSIARGGVNEQF
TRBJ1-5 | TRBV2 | ASGEENRFNQPQH
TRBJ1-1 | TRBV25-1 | ASTGVGDTEAF
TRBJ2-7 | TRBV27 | ASSLSFSYEQY
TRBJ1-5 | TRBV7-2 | ASSLVGNQPQH
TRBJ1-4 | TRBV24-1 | ATSDPGERATNEKLF
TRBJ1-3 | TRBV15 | ATSRDLGGLGGNTIY
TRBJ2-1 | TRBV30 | AWRLTLAGELEF
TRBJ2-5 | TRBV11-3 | ASSPTSKRASTQY
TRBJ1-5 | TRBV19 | ASSLDRGQSNQPQH
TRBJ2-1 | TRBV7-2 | ASSFGTSRNEQF
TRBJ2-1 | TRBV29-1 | SVRPASGGSYNEQF
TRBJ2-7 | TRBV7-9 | ASSLGPSGSYEQY
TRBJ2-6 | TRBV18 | ASSPTNSGANVLT
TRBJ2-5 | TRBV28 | AVRGLETQY
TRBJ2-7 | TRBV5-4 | ASSYEGGASYEQY
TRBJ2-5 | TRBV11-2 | ASSPSGETQY
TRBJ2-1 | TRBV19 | ASRVGGIRF
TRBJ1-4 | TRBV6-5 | ASRNYRVGEKLF
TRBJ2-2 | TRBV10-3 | AISAVGNTGELF